Shown below are 26 T cell receptor beta chains from a single sample sequenced in a study of shared clonotypes between healthy human individuals (dated by TCRdb to about 2020). Library creation used the immunoSEQ multiplex PCR assay. In TCRdb, the immuneACCESS table is reduced to in-frame sequences with V and J assigned. These tables do not hold every clone; where another copy was compared, an unresolved V gene accounts for under half, and the others remain unexplained. The sample includes about 600,000 clones, with nearly 98% observed a single time. Together, the top ten hold roughly 0.29% of the sample. CD8 naive samples consisted of CD45RO-negative cells that were positively selected for CCR7, yielding a CD45RA+CCR7+ population without TemRA cells. Sequencing was done on a sample of naive CD8+ T cells sorted from blood. Interpreted using the paper, the cell subset or site label stands for: CD45RA+CCR7+. These receptors all come from a man aged 25 to 45 in good health.

This chain joins TRBV7-9 and TRBJ1-5, with 11 positions matching TRBD1. Germline V lookup: CDR1 SEHNR, CDR2 FQNEAQ (reference sequence). The CDR3 length is 16 residues. V lost 4 bases and J lost 5; bases outside the gene matches: 7. Written as DNA, the CDR3 is TGTGCCAGCAGCTCCAGGACAGGGGGCCTCGATCAGCCCCAGCATTTT. This gives the protein CASSSRTGGLDQPQHF.

This clone was recorded once. The chain has TRBV11-2 and TRBJ2-1; 11 nucleotides agree with TRBD2. Germline-derived CDR1 and CDR2 are SGHAT and FQNNGV. The CDR3 runs to 15 residues. J was trimmed by 3 bases and V by 5 bases; bases with no gene match: 3. Here the CDR3 reads CASSTGTSGYNEQFF. CDR3 coding DNA: TGTGCCAGCAGCACCGGGACTAGCGGCTACAATGAGCAGTTCTTC.

The V call is TRBV16, the J call TRBJ1-1; TRBD1 matches 8 bases. The CDR3 has 16 residues. Per germline, CDR1 KGHSY and CDR2 FQNENV. Trimming took 2 bases from V and 3 from J; bases not matched to a gene: 8. The CDR3 loop reads CASSQNRTGLHTEAFF. CDR3 coding DNA: TGTGCCAGCAGCCAAAACCGGACAGGGTTGCACACTGAAGCTTTCTTT.

J is TRBJ2-7 and V is TRBV2; the D is unclear. V was trimmed by 0 bases and J by 4 bases, leaving 13 bases between them. Per the germline V gene, CDR1 is SNHLY and CDR2 is FYNNEI. The CDR3 is made up of 15 amino acids. CDR3 protein: CASSEAPRWAYEQYF. The CDR3 nucleotides read TGTGCCAGCAGTGAAGCCCCTCGTTGGGCGTACGAGCAGTACTTC.

V and J are TRBV5-1 and TRBJ2-5; possibly TRBD1 for D (6 bases). The V and J ends lost 4 bases and 0 bases respectively, with 10 bases between them. Germline loops: CDR1 SGHRS, CDR2 YFSETQ. The CDR3 runs to 14 residues. CDR3 nucleotide sequence: TGCGCCAGCAGCACATGGGACAACCAAGAGACCCAGTACTTC. Translated: CASSTWDNQETQYF. Filled out from reference TRBV5-1 and TRBJ2-5, the complete variable domain reads KAGVTQTPRYLIKTRGQQVTLSCSPISGHRSVSWYQQTPGQGLQFLFEYFSETQRNKGNFPGRFSGRQFSNSRSEMNVSTLELGDSALYLCASSTWDNQETQYFGPGTRLLVL.

This clone was observed once. The chain recombines TRBV7-9 with TRBJ2-2, with D possibly being TRBD1 (6 bases). With 5 bases removed from V and 4 bases from J, the gap between germline ends came to 14 bases. Looked up from germline, CDR1 is SEHNR and CDR2 is FQNEAQ (reference sequence). This CDR3 spans 15 amino acids. The DNA of the CDR3 is TGTGCCAGCAGCCCCCCGGGACAAATCACCGGGGAGCTGTTTTTT. This encodes CASSPPGQITGELFF.

This clone was seen a single time. J is TRBJ2-5 and V is TRBV7-8; tentatively, D is TRBD2 (5 bases). The CDR3 has 16 residues. V was trimmed by 2 bases and J by 2 bases, leaving 15 bases between them. Germline V gene lookup returns CDR1 SGHVS and CDR2 FQNEAQ. CDR3 bases: TGTGCCAGCAGCTTACCCCTTTGGAGCGGACAAGAGACCCAGTACTTC. As protein: CASSLPLWSGQETQYF.

The J gene is TRBJ2-7, the V gene TRBV7-2; TRBD2 agrees at 9 bases. With V trimmed by 5 bases and J by 5 bases, 10 bases remained unmatched. Germline CDR1 and CDR2: SGHTA and FQGNSA. This CDR3 spans 15 amino acids. The CDR3 nucleotides read TGTGCCAGCAGCCCTACGGGACTAGCCGGGAACGAGCAGTACTTC. It encodes CASSPTGLAGNEQYF.

CDR3 residues: CASSLGSHTREQYF. As DNA, the CDR3 is TGTGCCAGCAGTTTGGGCAGTCACACGAGGGAGCAGTACTTC. The chain employs TRBV27 and TRBJ2-7, with D hard to call. The CDR3 length is 14 residues. Trimming took off 3 bases at V and 7 bases at J, with 16 bases between the two ends. Germline CDR1 is MNHEY and CDR2 is SMNVEV (reference sequence).

This chain connects TRBV27 to TRBJ2-1, with D possibly being TRBD2 (5 bases). Looked up from germline, CDR1 is MNHEY and CDR2 is SMNVEV (reference sequence). This CDR3 is 14 amino acids long. Trimming cost V 5 bases and J 6 bases, with 14 bases left between them. The CDR3 loop is CASSISSYGNEQFF. CDR3 nucleotides: TGTGCCAGCAGTATTTCTAGCTATGGCAATGAGCAGTTCTTC.

The chain has TRBV28 and TRBJ2-7; maybe TRBD1 (5 bases). Germline CDR1 and CDR2: MDHEN and SYDVKM. V lost 3 bases, J lost 4 bases, and 7 bases lay in between. The CDR3 spans 12 residues. For the CDR3, the DNA is TGTGCCAGCAGTTTCCAGGGATACGAGCAGTACTTC. Translated: CASSFQGYEQYF.

V gene TRBV6-1 combines with J gene TRBJ1-2; 7 nucleotides agree with TRBD1. Unmatched junction bases numbered 7, after V lost 5 bases and J lost 4 bases. The CDR3 length is 14 residues. Looked up from germline, CDR1 is MNHNS and CDR2 is SASEGT. CDR3 in amino acids: CASSTTGDGYGYTF. The CDR3 DNA sequence: TGTGCCAGCAGTACCACAGGGGACGGCTATGGCTACACCTTC.

The gene calls are TRBV20-1 and TRBJ2-7; D not certain. Germline V CDR1 and CDR2: DFQATT, SNEGSKA (reference sequence). The V gene lost 1 base and the J gene lost 6 bases, with 7 bases spanning the gap. The CDR3 consists of 11 residues. The CDR3 spells CSARVRAEQYF. CDR3 bases: TGCAGTGCTAGAGTCCGGGCCGAGCAGTACTTC.

The rearrangement joins TRBV15 to TRBJ1-1; perhaps TRBD1 as D (6 bases). Germline V CDR1 and CDR2: LNHNV, YYDKDF (reference sequence). The CDR3 has 15 amino acids. Trimming took off 0 bases at V and 1 base at J, with 9 bases between the two ends. The CDR3 DNA reads as TGTGCCACCAGCAGAGATTCACAGGGGAACACTGAAGCTTTCTTT. Translation: CATSRDSQGNTEAFF.

This rearrangement joins TRBV5-5 to TRBJ2-7; weak D call: TRBD1 (5 bases). This CDR3 comprises 12 residues. V lost 0 bases and J lost 4, with 5 bases in between. Per the germline V gene, CDR1 is SGHKS and CDR2 is YYEKEE (reference sequence). The CDR3 here is CASSLEGYEQYF. CDR3 sequence (DNA): TGTGCCAGCAGCTTGGAGGGGTACGAGCAGTACTTC.

The genes are TRBV7-9 and TRBJ1-4; perhaps TRBD1 as D (5 bases). The germline V and J ends were trimmed by 5 bases and 5 bases, with 18 bases remaining between them. The CDR3 is made up of 16 amino acids. Germline values: CDR1 SEHNR, CDR2 FQNEAQ (reference sequence). As DNA, the CDR3 is TGTGCCAGCAGCCCCCTAAGCGGGACGGTCAATGAAAAACTGTTTTTT. Its protein is CASSPLSGTVNEKLFF. Full variable domain (outside the CDR3, taken from reference TRBV7-9 and TRBJ1-4): DTGVSQNPRHKITKRGQNVTFRCDPISEHNRLYWYRQTLGQGPEFLTYFQNEAQLEKSRLLSDRFSAERPKGSFSTLEIQRTEQGDSAMYLCASSPLSGTVNEKLFFGSGTQLSVL.

This clone was counted a single time. V usage is TRBV11-2 and J usage is TRBJ2-7, with D hard to call. The length of the CDR3 is 13 residues. The germline V gene encodes CDR1 SGHAT and CDR2 FQNNGV. Between the trimmed V and J ends, which lost 5 bases and 3 bases, there was a span of 11 bases. CDR3 nucleotide sequence: TGTGCCAGCAGCCACGGACCCCTCTACGAGCAGTACTTC. Amino acid sequence: CASSHGPLYEQYF.

The chain links TRBV18 to TRBJ2-7, with a weak D call TRBD2 (5 bases). Looked up from germline, CDR1 is KGHSH and CDR2 is LQKENI. The length of the CDR3 is 15 residues. The V end was cut by 0 bases, the J end by 5 bases, with 14 bases between. CDR3 region: CASSPPASFLDEQYF. Written as DNA, the CDR3 is TGTGCCAGCTCACCACCGGCTAGCTTCTTAGACGAGCAGTACTTC.

The gene calls are TRBV27 and TRBJ2-3, with TRBD2 matching 8 bases. The ends lost 5 bases at V and 0 bases at J; junction bases unmatched: 4. Germline V gives CDR1 MNHEY, CDR2 SMNVEV (reference sequence). The CDR3 spans 15 residues. CDR3 sequence: CASSTGGASTDTQYF. The CDR3 DNA follows: TGTGCCAGCAGTACCGGGGGGGCGAGCACAGATACGCAGTATTTT.

DNA for the CDR3: TGTGCCAGCAGCCAAACTAGCACAGATACGCAGTATTTT. Translating it yields CASSQTSTDTQYF. The gene calls are TRBV6-5 and TRBJ2-3; the D is unclear. The V end was cut by 6 bases, the J end by 0 bases, with 7 bases between. The CDR3 runs 13 residues. Germline CDR1 and CDR2: MNHEY and SVGAGI.

The chain is built from TRBV6-1 and TRBJ1-2; 8 bases are shared with TRBD1. Germline V gene lookup returns CDR1 MNHNS and CDR2 SASEGT. The ends lost 4 bases at V and 6 bases at J; junction bases unmatched: 10. The CDR3 is made up of 15 amino acids. The CDR3 region has the DNA TGTGCCAGCAGTGCTCGGACAGGGAGGGTCGATGGCTACACCTTC. It translates to CASSARTGRVDGYTF.

This chain connects TRBV27 to TRBJ2-7, with no clear D. V was shortened by 4 bases and J by 0 bases, with 10 bases between the two germline ends. Germline lookup yields CDR1 MNHEY and CDR2 SMNVEV (reference sequence). The CDR3 loop spans 14 amino acids. CDR3 amino acids: CASSSRRSSYEQYF. CDR3 in DNA: TGTGCCAGCAGTTCGCGACGAAGCTCCTACGAGCAGTACTTC.

The chain employs TRBV29-1 and TRBJ2-3; 8 bases agree with TRBD2. CDR3 length: 13 residues. From germline, CDR1 is SQVTM and CDR2 ANQGSEA. The J segment lost 3 bases and the V segment lost 7 bases, leaving 6 bases of the junction unmatched. The CDR3 DNA reads TGCAGCGCCCGACTAGCGAGGACAGATACGCAGTATTTT. This encodes CSARLARTDTQYF.

This clone was observed a single time. The gene calls are TRBV7-8 and TRBJ2-2; D is uncertain. Germline V gene lookup returns CDR1 SGHVS and CDR2 FQNEAQ. The germline V and J ends were trimmed by 4 bases and 8 bases, with 11 bases remaining between them. This CDR3 spans 13 amino acids. This chain's CDR3 is CASSWMVGGELFF. For the CDR3, the DNA is TGTGCCAGCAGCTGGATGGTGGGAGGGGAGCTGTTTTTT. Looking up the rest from reference TRBV7-8 and TRBJ2-2 gives the full variable domain: GAGVSQSPRYKVAKRGQDVALRCDPISGHVSLFWYQQALGQGPEFLTYFQNEAQLDKSGLPSDRFFAERPEGSVSTLKIQRTQQEDSAVYLCASSWMVGGELFFGEGSRLTVL.

In DNA form, the CDR3 reads TGTGCCAGCACCTACGGACAGGGGAGTAATGAAAAACTGTTTTTT. The encoded protein is CASTYGQGSNEKLFF. This chain connects TRBV6-5 to TRBJ1-4; 9 bases align to TRBD1. CDR1 MNHEY and CDR2 SVGAGI come from the germline V gene. J was trimmed by 4 bases and V by 7 bases; bases with no gene match: 7. The CDR3 extends over 15 amino acids.

The chain combines TRBV14 with TRBJ2-3; TRBD2 matches 8 bases. Germline CDR1 and CDR2: SGHDN and FVKESK. This CDR3 comprises 15 residues. The V segment lost 1 base and the J segment 4 bases; nucleotides outside the gene matches: 4. In DNA, the CDR3 is TGTGCCAGCAGCCAAGTCTCAGCGGGAGCAGATACGCAGTATTTT. This translates into CASSQVSAGADTQYF. Full variable domain (missing parts from reference TRBV14 and TRBJ2-3): EAGVTQFPSHSVIEKGQTVTLRCDPISGHDNLYWYRRVMGKEIKFLLHFVKESKQDESGMPNNRFLAERTGGTYSTLKVQPAELEDSGVYFCASSQVSAGADTQYFGPGTRLTVL.